These 20 T cell receptor beta chains share one sample of origin, sequenced in a study of regulatory T cells in long-lasting Graves disease. Investigators prepared the TCR beta libraries by applying iRepertoire HTBI primers and Arm-PCR of CDR3 regions. From the multiplex PCR reads, TCRdb called clonotypes with MiXCR, one entry per CDR3 protein. The repertoire holds approximately 310,000 distinct CDR3 sequences, 15% to 20% seen once, with about 40% in the top ten. Indicated time point: newly diagnosed GD, antithyroid drugs for less than 3 months. PBMC RNA was the source of the TCR library. This material consisted of peripheral blood mononuclear cells (PBMCs), taken at new diagnosis, from a patient treated with antithyroid drugs. These receptors were collected from a female donor with Graves disease.

This clonotype was seen repeatedly, ten times or more. This sequence joins TRBV19 and TRBJ1-1, with 7 bases that match TRBD1. Germline trimming cut 8 bases from V and 3 bases from J; bases unmatched to any gene: 9. This CDR3 has 14 residues. Germline V gives CDR1 LNHDA, CDR2 SQIVND (reference sequence). The CDR3 region has the DNA TGTGCCAGTTCATTAACAGGGGTGGACACTGAAGCTTTCTTT. Translating gives CASSLTGVDTEAFF.

For this clonotype: The junction departs from the called germline gene at one end, perhaps through a read error. V and J are TRBV18 and TRBJ1-1, with D maybe TRBD1 (5 bases). The CDR3 is 13 residues long. CDR1 and CDR2 from the germline V gene are KGHSH and LQKENI. CDR3 residues: CACSLDRNTEAFF. The CDR3 DNA reads as TGTGCCTGCTCCCTTGACAGGAACACTGAAGCTTTCTTT.

Ten or more counts support this clonotype. The chain links TRBV19 to TRBJ1-2; the D is unclear. The V gene's germline CDR1 is LNHDA and CDR2 SQIVND (reference sequence). The V end lost 7 bases, the J end lost 3 bases, and 18 bases lay between the germline ends. The CDR3 has 15 amino acids. CDR3 sequence: CASNSRTTGDYGYTF. CDR3 DNA sequence: TGTGCCAGTAACTCTCGGACGACGGGAGACTATGGCTACACCTTC.

This clonotype was found many times. V is TRBV11-2 and J is TRBJ2-5; perhaps TRBD2 as D (7 bases). The germline gives CDR1 SGHAT, CDR2 FQNNGV. V was shortened by 1 base and J by 3 bases, with 9 bases between the two germline ends. CDR3 size: 14 residues. The CDR3 region is CASSLGEGEETQYF. For the CDR3, the DNA is TGTGCCAGCAGCTTAGGGGAGGGGGAAGAGACCCAGTACTTC.

About this clonotype: One base away lies a much larger clone, so this may be a sequencing read error. This chain joins TRBV4-1 and TRBJ1-5; no clear D gene. This CDR3 has 14 residues. Germline V lookup: CDR1 MGHRA, CDR2 YSYEKL. The CDR3, as DNA: TGCGCCAGCAGCCAAGCGGGGATGAGTCAGGCCCAGCATTTT. This translates into CASSQAGMSQAQHF.

This clonotype occurred once. The chain has TRBV6-2 or TRBV6-3 and TRBJ2-3, with TRBD2 identical over 7 bases. Germline V lookup: CDR1 MNHEY, CDR2 SVGEGT. V was pared by 1 base and J by 5 bases, with 6 bases of the junction left unmatched. The CDR3 sequence is 15 residues long. The chain's CDR3 is CASSYWGGEGDTQYF. The CDR3 DNA reads as TGTGCCAGCAGTTACTGGGGGGGTGAGGGAGATACGCAGTATTTT.

This clonotype showed up just a few times. J is TRBJ2-5 and V is TRBV20-1; 7 bases are shared with TRBD2. CDR1 is DFQATT and CDR2 is SNEGSKA in the germline V gene (reference sequence). The CDR3 is 14 amino acids. Trimming cost V 6 bases and J 5 bases; bases outside gene matches: 12. DNA of the CDR3: TGCAGTGCCTTAACCGGCGGGAGAGGGGAGACCCAGTACTTC. Translation gives CSALTGGRGETQYF.

This clonotype has ten or more counts. The chain combines TRBV5-6 with TRBJ1-2; TRBD1 might be the D (6 bases). The CDR3 loop spans 15 amino acids. Trimming left V 0 bases short and J 8 bases short, with 17 bases between. Germline loops: CDR1 SGHDT, CDR2 YYEEEE. CDR3 sequence: CASSLESSGVMGYTF. The CDR3 nucleotides read TGTGCCAGCAGCTTGGAATCCTCAGGGGTAATGGGCTACACCTTC.

The chain carries TRBV20-1 and TRBJ2-2; D remains ambiguous. CDR1 is DFQATT, CDR2 SNEGSKA, per germline (reference sequence). V lost 3 bases and J lost 5, with 4 bases in between. CDR3 size: 11 residues. The CDR3 reads CSARKTGELFF. CDR3 nucleotide sequence: TGCAGTGCTAGGAAAACCGGGGAGCTGTTTTTT.

This clonotype was picked up many times. The V gene is TRBV6-1, the J gene TRBJ2-7; 7 positions match TRBD2. The CDR3 is 16 amino acids. Germline V gene sequence: CDR1 MNHNS, CDR2 SASEGT. After removal of 6 bases from V and 4 bases from J, the junction contained 15 bases not matched to a gene. The CDR3 DNA sequence: TGTGCCAGCAGCTCACTGGGGGGGTCAGGACGGTACGAGCAGTACTTC. It codes for CASSSLGGSGRYEQYF.

The chain uses TRBV28 and TRBJ2-3; 11 bases are a match to TRBD2. The V gene end was trimmed by 5 bases and the J gene end by 2 bases; junction bases not matched to a gene: 15. The CDR3 contains 19 residues. Germline CDR1 MDHEN, CDR2 SYDVKM. CDR3 sequence: CASSTNPLAGGRVTDTQYF. The CDR3 region has the DNA TGTGCCAGCAGTACTAACCCGCTAGCGGGAGGAAGGGTCACAGATACGCAGTATTTT.

V gene TRBV20-1 combines with J gene TRBJ2-3; D not certain. The CDR3 totals 17 residues. V gave up 1 base and J gave up 0 bases, with 17 bases separating them. The germline CDR1 and CDR2 sequences are DFQATT and SNEGSKA (reference sequence). CDR3: CSARGDLVRTSTDTQYF. DNA for the CDR3: TGCAGTGCTAGAGGGGATTTAGTGCGCACTAGCACAGATACGCAGTATTTT.

Ten or more counts support this clonotype. The chain uses TRBV19 and TRBJ2-2; the D gene is possibly TRBD1 (6 bases). V was shortened by 9 bases and J by 12 bases, with 20 bases between the two germline ends. CDR1 is LNHDA, CDR2 SQIVND, per germline (reference sequence). The CDR3 length is 13 residues. The CDR3 DNA reads as TGTGCCAGCAATACAGGGTCCCCTGGGAAGCTGTTTTTT. Protein product: CASNTGSPGKLFF.

The table lists this clonotype with many counts. The chain combines TRBV11-2 with TRBJ2-1; possibly TRBD2 for D (6 bases). Germline loops: CDR1 SGHAT, CDR2 FQNNGV. Trimming took off 4 bases at V and 8 bases at J, with 15 bases between the two ends. The CDR3 has 14 residues. The CDR3 DNA reads TGTGCCAGCAGCTGGGGACCCGCGGGGCATGAGCAGTTCTTC. Translation gives CASSWGPAGHEQFF.

Turning to this clonotype: Sequence at one end of the junction differs from germline and may be a read error. This rearrangement joins TRBV7-8 to TRBJ1-3; a possible D gene is TRBD1 (6 bases). This CDR3 is 14 amino acids long. Germline lookup yields CDR1 SGHVS and CDR2 FQNEAQ. For the CDR3, the DNA is TGTGCCAGCGGGGGCCCCGGGGCTGGAAACACCACATATTTT. Amino acids: CASGGPGAGNTTYF. Full variable domain (missing parts from reference TRBV7-8 and TRBJ1-3): GAGVSQSPRYKVAKRGQDVALRCDPISGHVSLFWYQQALGQGPEFLTYFQNEAQLDKSGLPSDRFFAERPEGSVSTLKIQRTQQEDSAVYLCASGGPGAGNTTYFGEGSWLTVV.

This clonotype came up many times. This rearrangement joins TRBV10-1 to TRBJ2-7, with D maybe TRBD2 (6 bases). Germline CDR1 reads WNHNN; CDR2 reads SYGVQD (reference sequence). The CDR3 runs to 14 residues. V lost 4 bases and J lost 3, with 13 bases in between. CDR3 sequence (DNA): TGCGCCAGCAGTGCCGCCGGGAGCGGCTACGAGCAGTACTTC. It is translated as CASSAAGSGYEQYF.

The table lists this clonotype with a few counts. V is TRBV4-1 and J is TRBJ1-2; tentative D call: TRBD1 (5 bases). Germline CDR1 MGHRA, CDR2 YSYEKL. The CDR3 loop spans 14 amino acids. The germline V and J ends were trimmed by 9 bases and 2 bases, with 16 bases remaining between them. The CDR3: CASNRDGENYGYTF. The CDR3 DNA follows: TGCGCCAGTAACCGGGACGGAGAGAACTATGGCTACACCTTC.

This sequence joins TRBV10-3 and TRBJ1-5, with D maybe TRBD1 (5 bases). This CDR3 spans 12 amino acids. Trimming took 3 bases from V and 5 from J, leaving 5 bases between them. Germline-derived CDR1 and CDR2 are ENHRY and SYGVKD. For the CDR3, the DNA is TGTGCCATCAGTGAAGGGGATCAGCCCCAGCATTTT. Translation gives CAISEGDQPQHF.

With respect to this clonotype: A much larger clone differs from this one at a single base, so this may be a read error. This chain joins TRBV11-3 and TRBJ2-4; a weak D match, TRBD1 (7 bases). CDR1 is SGHNT and CDR2 is YENEEA in the germline V gene. The CDR3 loop spans 15 amino acids. Trimming took off 4 bases at V and 10 bases at J, with 20 bases between the two ends. The CDR3 here is CASSSPRAAGGIQYF. DNA of the CDR3: TGTGCCAGCAGCTCCCCCCGTGCGGCAGGGGGGATTCAGTACTTC.

This clonotype was counted at least ten times. V and J are TRBV29-1 and TRBJ2-3; 8 bases are shared with TRBD1. Trimming at V came to 6 bases and at J to 4 bases, leaving 3 bases not matched to a gene. The CDR3 spans 12 residues. Germline assignment: CDR1 SQVTM and CDR2 ANQGSEA. The CDR3 protein is CSVVTGADTQYF. As DNA, the CDR3 is TGCAGCGTCGTGACAGGGGCAGATACGCAGTATTTT.